This T cell receptor beta chain came from a study of T cells in Graves' hyperthyroidism and ophthalmopathy. Per germline, CDR1 MNHNS and CDR2 SASEGT. This CDR3 contains 13 residues. Trimming took off 6 bases at V and 7 bases at J, with 13 bases between the two ends. RNA transcripts yielded amplified TCR beta CDR3 regions. HTBI primers were the set used in a first-round RT-PCR of the TCR CDR3. TCRdb analysed the multiplex PCR reads with MiXCR anew, one entry per CDR3 protein. The table lists about 380,000 distinct CDR3 sequences, around a sixth of them singletons, with 40% in the top ten. Lactation, pregnancy, other autoimmune disease or uncontrolled infection led to exclusion of patients. The table lists this clonotype with many counts.

This clonotype was obtained from a man younger than 35 with Graves' ophthalmopathy. Sequenced input: blood. The chain couples TRBV6-1 to TRBJ1-5; D remains unclear. CDR3 region: CASSGEGGQPQHF. The CDR3 nucleotides are TGTGCCAGCAGCGGGGAAGGAGGGCAGCCCCAGCATTTT.